What follows are 13 T cell receptor beta chains derived from one specimen sequenced in a study of cytomegalovirus exposure and HLA in healthy donors. PCR involved 60 Vbeta and 13 Jbeta primers. The table came from immunoSEQ multiplex PCR; TCRdb's copy has only in-frame clones and leaves some out. The data hold 95,000 to 100,000 clones, with approximately 80% observed a single time. Sequencing input: PBMCs. The origin of the receptors is a female donor in good health and CMV-seropositive.

The rearrangement links TRBV6-1 to TRBJ1-6, with 7 bases lining up with TRBD1. Germline CDR1 is MNHNS and CDR2 is SASEGT. This CDR3 is 16 amino acids long. The trim removed 6 bases at V and 13 bases at J, leaving 18 bases unmatched. CDR3 bases: TGTGCCAGCAGAGAAAGGGGACAGCTAAATAAGGGGCCCCTCCACTTT. Translated, it gives CASRERGQLNKGPLHF.

The chain employs TRBV4-2 and TRBJ2-1, with 12 bases identical to TRBD2. The CDR3 is 19 amino acids. Germline V CDR1 and CDR2: LGHNA, YNFKEQ. With V trimmed by 0 bases and J by 6 bases, 12 bases remained unmatched. This CDR3 is CASSQDIVASGGAGNEQFF. DNA of the CDR3: TGTGCCAGCAGCCAAGATATTGTGGCTAGCGGGGGGGCCGGCAATGAGCAGTTCTTC.

The V gene is TRBV6-5, the J gene TRBJ1-1, with 9 bases that match TRBD1. CDR3 size: 14 residues. J lost 5 bases, V lost 4 bases, and 5 bases had no gene match. Germline V gene sequence: CDR1 MNHEY, CDR2 SVGAGI. CDR3 residues: CASSWGQGRTEAFF. The CDR3 bases are TGTGCCAGCAGTTGGGGACAGGGTAGGACTGAAGCTTTCTTT.

The chain has TRBV6-4 and TRBJ2-2; TRBD1 agrees at 7 bases. Germline V gene sequence: CDR1 MRHNA, CDR2 SNTAGT. CDR3 length: 15 residues. J lost 0 bases, V lost 3 bases, and 1 base had no gene match. The CDR3 nucleotides are TGTGCCAGCAGTGAACAGGGGACGAACACCGGGGAGCTGTTTTTT. This sequence encodes CASSEQGTNTGELFF.

The J gene is TRBJ1-1, the V gene TRBV7-9; unclear D gene. The ends were cut back, 5 bases at V and 6 bases at J, with 7 bases in the middle. The germline V gene encodes CDR1 SEHNR and CDR2 FQNEAQ (reference sequence). The CDR3 contains 11 residues. CDR3: CASSTKSEAFF. The CDR3 DNA follows: TGTGCCAGCAGCACAAAGTCTGAAGCTTTCTTT.

This chain connects TRBV5-5 to TRBJ1-3; 9 bases fit TRBD1. Losses at the gene ends were 2 bases for V and 0 bases for J; bases not matched to a gene: 9. CDR3 length: 18 amino acids. Germline values: CDR1 SGHKS, CDR2 YYEKEE (reference sequence). The CDR3 loop reads CASSFGPGTGSSGNTIYF. In DNA form, the CDR3 reads TGTGCCAGCAGCTTCGGCCCCGGGACAGGGAGCTCTGGAAACACCATATATTTT. Using reference TRBV5-5 and TRBJ1-3 for the parts outside the CDR3, the full variable domain is DAGVTQSPTHLIKTRGQQVTLRCSPISGHKSVSWYQQVLGQGPQFIFQYYEKEERGRGNFPDRFSARQFPNYSSELNVNALLLGDSALYLCASSFGPGTGSSGNTIYFGEGSWLTVV.

V usage is TRBV7-9 and J usage is TRBJ2-7, with TRBD2 identical over 9 bases. CDR1 and CDR2 from the germline V gene are SEHNR and FQNEAQ (reference sequence). V dropped 4 bases and J dropped 0; count of bases not matched to a gene: 4. The CDR3 totals 15 residues. The CDR3 region has the DNA TGTGCCAGCAGCTCCTTAGCGGGAGTCTCCTACGAGCAGTACTTC. It yields the protein CASSSLAGVSYEQYF.

CDR3 bases: TGTGCCAGCCAAGGACTTCTGAATCCCTACGAGCAGTACTTC. Amino acid sequence: CASQGLLNPYEQYF. The chain uses TRBV2 and TRBJ2-7; D might be TRBD2 (5 bases). There are 14 residues in the CDR3. V shed 8 bases and J shed 2 bases, with 16 bases lying between them. Germline CDR1 SNHLY, CDR2 FYNNEI. Looking up the rest from reference TRBV2 and TRBJ2-7 gives the full variable domain: EPEVTQTPSHQVTQMGQEVILRCVPISNHLYFYWYRQILGQKVEFLVSFYNNEISEKSEIFDDQFSVERPDGSNFTLKIRSTKLEDSAMYFCASQGLLNPYEQYFGPGTRLTVT.

The chain combines TRBV5-6 with TRBJ1-2, with a tentative D call TRBD1 (6 bases). CDR3 length equals 13 residues. From germline, CDR1 is SGHDT and CDR2 YYEEEE. The V end lost 6 bases, the J end lost 4 bases, and 13 bases lay between the germline ends. DNA of the CDR3: TGTGCCAGCACCTCGGACAGACTCTATGGCTACACCTTC. It yields the protein CASTSDRLYGYTF.

The chain uses TRBV18 and TRBJ2-7; D is uncertain. V gave up 5 bases and J gave up 0 bases, with 14 bases separating them. The CDR3 runs to 15 residues. Germline lookup yields CDR1 KGHSH and CDR2 LQKENI. The chain's CDR3 is CASSALVPPSYEQYF. CDR3 in DNA: TGTGCCAGCTCAGCATTAGTCCCACCCTCCTACGAGCAGTACTTC.

Turning to this clone: Within the sample, other DNA sequences also encode this same CDR3. The chain employs TRBV11-2 and TRBJ2-3; D gene unclear. The V gene lost 5 bases and the J gene lost 4 bases, with 7 bases spanning the gap. Germline V CDR1 and CDR2: SGHAT, FQNNGV. The CDR3 length is 12 residues. The chain's CDR3 is CASSPSPDTQYF. As DNA, the CDR3 is TGTGCCAGCAGCCCCTCCCCAGATACGCAGTATTTT.

J is TRBJ1-4 and V is TRBV5-8; 7 bases map to TRBD1. This CDR3 comprises 13 residues. Per the germline V gene, CDR1 is SGHTS and CDR2 is YDEGEE. Germline trimming cut 4 bases from V and 3 bases from J; bases unmatched to any gene: 0. The CDR3 protein is CASSRGPNEKLFF. DNA for the CDR3: TGTGCCAGCAGCAGGGGGCCTAATGAAAAACTGTTTTTT.

CDR3 in amino acids: CASSRPTEGYTF. In DNA, the CDR3 is TGTGCCAGCAGTCGCCCGACAGAGGGCTACACCTTC. This chain joins TRBV28 and TRBJ1-2; tentatively, D is TRBD1 (5 bases). CDR3 length: 12 amino acids. The ends were cut back, 5 bases at V and 8 bases at J, with 12 bases in the middle. The V gene's germline CDR1 is MDHEN and CDR2 SYDVKM.